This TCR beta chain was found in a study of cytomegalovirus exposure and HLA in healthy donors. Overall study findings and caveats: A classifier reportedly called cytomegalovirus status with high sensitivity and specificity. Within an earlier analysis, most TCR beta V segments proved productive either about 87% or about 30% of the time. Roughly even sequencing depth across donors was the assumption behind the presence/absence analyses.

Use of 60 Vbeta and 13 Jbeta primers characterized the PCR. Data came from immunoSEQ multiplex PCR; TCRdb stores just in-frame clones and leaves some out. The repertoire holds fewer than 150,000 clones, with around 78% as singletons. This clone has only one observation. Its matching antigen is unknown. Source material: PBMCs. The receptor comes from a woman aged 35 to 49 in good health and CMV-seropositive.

CDR3 region: CASSEVGRGTEAFF. In nucleotides, the CDR3 is TGTGCCAGCAGTGAAGTGGGAAGAGGGACTGAAGCTTTCTTT. This chain connects TRBV6-1 to TRBJ1-1; D remains unclear. Germline V gene data show CDR1 as MNHNS and CDR2 as SASEGT. The CDR3 has 14 amino acids. Trimming removed 1 base at V and 5 bases at J, with 11 bases between.